This TCR beta chain was recovered during a study of early T cells in non-severe SARS-CoV-2 infection. CDR1 ENHRY and CDR2 SYGVKD come from the germline V gene. V was cut by 6 bases and J by 3 bases, with 12 bases left in between. The CDR3 loop spans 13 amino acids. Unique molecular identifiers tagged individual cDNA molecules. TCRdb reprocessed the 5' RACE reads via MiXCR and lists one record per CDR3 protein. In the table there are nearly 9,500 distinct CDR3 sequences, 4.5% to 5.5% of which are singletons. General study findings and limits: Matching results from VDJdb favored anti-spike CD8 responses, leaving private and CD4 specificities undetected.

This clonotype is medium-sized in the sample. Its antigen is still unknown. The receptor was isolated from an adult who was a healthcare worker with PCR-confirmed SARS-CoV-2 infection or an uninfected control (not recorded which). The sequencing sample was made of whole blood. The rearrangement uses TRBV10-3 and TRBJ2-7; a weak D match, TRBD1 (6 bases). The CDR3 bases are TGTGCCATCAGCGGACAGCCCCGCTACGAGCAGTACTTC. Its translation is CAISGQPRYEQYF.